The present T cell receptor (beta chain) was sequenced within a study of T-cell memory formation after mild COVID-19. The CDR3 length is 15 residues. Looked up from germline, CDR1 is SGHDN and CDR2 is FVKESK. J lost 8 bases, V lost 2 bases, and 6 bases had no gene match. This clonotype was counted between two and nine times. TCRdb redid the calling of the 5' RACE reads with MiXCR, one entry per CDR3 protein. The table includes 400,000 to 500,000 distinct CDR3 sequences, 15% to 25% detected once. This sequence joins TRBV14 and TRBJ1-2; 12 bases are shared with TRBD1. The sequence was obtained from an adult woman who had mild COVID-19 (a few samples of this study predate the infection). Cell type and time point are not known. Sequencing was carried out using PBMCs or a T cell subset sorted from them (not recorded which). DNA for the CDR3: TGTGCCAGCAGCCAAAATCTTGGGACAGGGGGCGGCTACACCTTC. Translating gives CASSQNLGTGGGYTF.